The sequence of this T cell receptor beta chain was determined in a study of shared clonotypes between healthy human individuals (dated by TCRdb to about 2020). Background for the entire study: The cohort included three men and two women between 18 and 49 years of age. For each donor, three plates each were used for CD4 naive and CD4 memory, two plates were used for CD8 naive, and one plate was used for CD8 memory. Blood TCR repertoires of about five healthy adults were deeply sequenced to estimate repertoire size and the extent of clonotype sharing between individuals. Libraries were prepared and TCR repertoires were sequenced by different laboratories using diverse techniques, in order to increase sequencing depth and limit assay-specific biases. Each donor's leukapheresis produced roughly between roughly 0.85 and 9.5 billion PBMCs. Points the paper makes about the study in general: Estimated clonotype richness was generally larger for naive than for memory subsets. The genetic and exposure-history diversity represented was limited by the small number of donors. Across a few donors, approximately 4.6% of naive CD4, around 3.3% of naive CD8, 2.3% of memory CD4, and 0.4% of memory CD8 clonotypes were shared. Only blood was sampled, and tissue TCR repertoires likely differ from those in blood. Based on pairwise subsampling, the degree of clonotype sharing among donors was expected to be affected by sequencing depth. Clonotypes shared by all four sorted-subset donors showed higher generation probabilities than non-shared clonotypes. Rarefaction of sorted-subset datasets indicated incomplete sequencing despite the large sequencing depth.

CDR1 and CDR2 are read off the germline V gene as SGDLS and YYNGEE. From the cysteine through the phenylalanine, the CDR3 covers 16 amino acids. Only the CDR3 part of the read is kept: 48 bases, read in frame from the first base. V lost 0 bases and J lost 7 bases, and the count of bases not matched to a germline gene is 10. The donors were healthy, HIV-negative adults who had no recently reported acute infections or vaccinations. Only Caucasian adults living in Nashville, Tennessee, USA were represented among the donors. CD4+ T cells were enriched by magnetic negative selection; naive cells were then positively selected on CD45RA, and the negative fraction formed the memory subset. Blood was obtained by leukapheresis, after which PBMCs were separated by Ficoll-Histopaque density gradient centrifugation and cryopreserved in liquid nitrogen vapor phase. Purity and quantity of every magnetically sorted T cell population were checked by analytical flow cytometry. Genomic DNA was isolated from each sorted fraction and quantified by UV absorbance on a Nanodrop 2000c.

Using the deep immunoSEQ assay, multiplex PCR amplified TCR CDR3 regions from genomic DNA. Extracted genomic DNA from each cell subset was spread evenly across all wells of several immunoSEQ 96-well plates, with each plate serving as a replicate. For sorted subsets, 200 to 250 ng genomic DNA, equal to 30,000 to 35,000 T cell genomes, was loaded into each replicate PCR. Purified libraries were measured with a Qubit 3.0 fluorometer, size-checked on a Bioanalyzer 2100, and measured again with the KAPA Library Quantification kit. Every immunoSEQ 96-well plate was sequenced on a separate single-read 150-cycle Illumina NextSeq 550 flow cell. Regarding the original processing steps: Because only junctional sequences without quality scores were contained in the immunoSEQ output, filtering matching that applied to full-length reads could not be performed. To assign V/J genes and CDR3, sequences were annotated against IMGT germline references using PyIR, a Python wrapper for IgBLAST v1.9. Reads were filtered out if the reads had weak V/J assignments (E-value above 1e-6), no CDR3, stop codons, out-of-frame junctions, or ambiguous translated residues. A V3J clonotype was defined by an identical inferred V gene, J gene, and CDR3 amino acid sequence. Percentage overlap between repertoires was computed as shared unique clonotypes divided by the size of the smaller repertoire. RTK rarefaction, the Chao1 estimator, and Recon v2.1 estimates of unobserved clonotypes were used to assess repertoire richness. Generation probabilities were computed with OLGA for all TCRbeta clonotypes obtained by the gDNA method from several donors. TCRdb carries this immuneACCESS record with in-frame sequences only. Its versions omit some clonotypes, under half of them owing to an unresolved V gene in the studies checked, with the rest unexplained. The V and J calls and the clone size are those of that table, but D and trimming were determined from the DNA. For this sample there are approximately 2.1 million clones; roughly 93% appear just once. 0.35% to 0.45% of the sample is held by the ten biggest clonotypes.

This clone was counted a single time. Its antigen has not been determined. No per-base quality is available; no much larger clone lies one base away. The V gene is TRBV9 and the J gene is TRBJ2-1, and 7 bases in between align with TRBD2. Material for sequencing was naive CD4+ T cells from PBMCs. Reading the label with the study, this specimen's cell subset or site is: CD45RA+ positively selected. The TCR sequence derives from a man in his late teens or twenties in good health. Some clones in this sample may be carry-over from other donors' samples. The sequence in DNA is TGTGCCAGCAGCGTAGCTACGACCCGGGGAGGGAATGAGCAGTTCTTC. It codes for CASSVATTRGGNEQFF. The CDR3 plus the reference TRBV9 and TRBJ2-1 genes for the other parts give the full variable domain: DSGVTQTPKHLITATGQRVTLRCSPRSGDLSVYWYQQSLDQGLQFLIQYYNGEERAKGNILERFSAQQFPDLHSELNLSSLELGDSALYFCASSVATTRGGNEQFFGPGTRLTVL.